This T cell receptor (beta chain) was observed in a study of CD8 T cell repertoires and HIV-1 epitope variants. Turning to the study itself: Control wells had CMV/EBV/flu peptides, negative Ebola AY9, or no peptide. The study's findings and limits: Under ten antigen-specific TCR beta clonotypes were found; more than five seemed cross-reactive to variants.

For this clone: What it binds is unknown.

Survey-depth immunoSEQ sequencing covered TCR beta CDR3 regions. The data were produced by immunoSEQ multiplex PCR, yet TCRdb's version contains in-frame clones alone and is incomplete. This table has a few thousand clones, roughly 68% appearing once. This CDR3 has 15 residues. V trimming: 1 base; J trimming: 4 bases; junction bases outside the gene matches: 3. Germline V gives CDR1 SGHVS, CDR2 FQNEAQ. The V call is TRBV7-8, the J call TRBJ2-5; 10 bases are shared with TRBD2. The source material was cultured CD8+ T cells derived from PBMCs. The sequence derives from a male donor with HIV. The CDR3 protein is CASSLVASGGETQYF. The CDR3 nucleotides are TGTGCCAGCAGCTTAGTGGCTAGCGGGGGAGAGACCCAGTACTTC.